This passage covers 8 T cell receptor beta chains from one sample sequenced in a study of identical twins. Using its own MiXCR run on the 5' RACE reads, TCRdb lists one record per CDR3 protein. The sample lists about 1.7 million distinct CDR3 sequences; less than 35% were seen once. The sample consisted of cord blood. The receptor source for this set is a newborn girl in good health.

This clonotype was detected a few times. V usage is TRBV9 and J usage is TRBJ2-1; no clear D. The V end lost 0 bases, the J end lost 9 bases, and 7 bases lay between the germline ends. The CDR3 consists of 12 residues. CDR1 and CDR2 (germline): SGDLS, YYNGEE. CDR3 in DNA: TGTGCCAGCAGCGTAGAGGCCAGTGAGCAGTTCTTC. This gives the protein CASSVEASEQFF. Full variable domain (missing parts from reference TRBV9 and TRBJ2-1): DSGVTQTPKHLITATGQRVTLRCSPRSGDLSVYWYQQSLDQGLQFLIQYYNGEERAKGNILERFSAQQFPDLHSELNLSSLELGDSALYFCASSVEASEQFFGPGTRLTVL.

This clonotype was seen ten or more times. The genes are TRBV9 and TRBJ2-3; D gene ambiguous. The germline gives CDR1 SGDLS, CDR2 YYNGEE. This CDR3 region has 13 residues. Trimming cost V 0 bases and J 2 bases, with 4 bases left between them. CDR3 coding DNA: TGTGCCAGCAGCGTAGGACTCACAGATACGCAGTATTTT. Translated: CASSVGLTDTQYF.

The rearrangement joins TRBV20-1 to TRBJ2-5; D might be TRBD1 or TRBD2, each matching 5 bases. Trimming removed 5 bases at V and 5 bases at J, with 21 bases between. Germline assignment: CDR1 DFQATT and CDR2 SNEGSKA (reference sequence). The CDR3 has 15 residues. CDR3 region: CSASESGTTHETQYF. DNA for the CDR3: TGCAGTGCTTCGGAGTCCGGGACCACTCACGAGACCCAGTACTTC.

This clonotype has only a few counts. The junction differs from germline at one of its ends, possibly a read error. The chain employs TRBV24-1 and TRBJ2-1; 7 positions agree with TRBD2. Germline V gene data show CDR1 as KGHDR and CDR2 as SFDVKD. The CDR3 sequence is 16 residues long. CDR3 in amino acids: CATSDPAAGRANVQFF. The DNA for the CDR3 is TGTGCCACCAGTGATCCGGCAGCGGGAAGAGCTAATGTGCAGTTCTTC.

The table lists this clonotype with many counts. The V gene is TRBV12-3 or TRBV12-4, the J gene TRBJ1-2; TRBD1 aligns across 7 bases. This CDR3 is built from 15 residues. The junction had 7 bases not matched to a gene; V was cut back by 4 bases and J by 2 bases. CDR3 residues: CASSSSSTGNYGYTF. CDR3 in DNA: TGTGCCAGCAGTTCCTCTTCGACAGGGAACTATGGCTACACCTTC.

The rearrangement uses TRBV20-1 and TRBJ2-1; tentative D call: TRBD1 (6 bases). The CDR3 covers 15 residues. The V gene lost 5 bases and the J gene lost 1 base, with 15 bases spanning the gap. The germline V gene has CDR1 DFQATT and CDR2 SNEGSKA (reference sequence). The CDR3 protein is CSAYNRESSYNEQFF. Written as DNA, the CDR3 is TGCAGTGCTTACAACAGGGAAAGTTCCTACAATGAGCAGTTCTTC.

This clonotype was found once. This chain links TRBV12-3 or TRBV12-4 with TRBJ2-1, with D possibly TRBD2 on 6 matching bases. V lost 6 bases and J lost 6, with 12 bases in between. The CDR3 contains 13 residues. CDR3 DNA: TGTGCCAGCAGAGCCCGACTAGGCAATGAGCAGTTCTTC. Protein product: CASRARLGNEQFF.

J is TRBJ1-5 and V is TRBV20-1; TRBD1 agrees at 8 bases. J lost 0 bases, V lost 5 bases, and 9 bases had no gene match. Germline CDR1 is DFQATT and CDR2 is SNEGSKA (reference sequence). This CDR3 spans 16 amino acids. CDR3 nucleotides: TGCAGTGCTCAGAGCTTGACAGGGGTTAGCAATCAGCCCCAGCATTTT. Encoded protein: CSAQSLTGVSNQPQHF.